These T cell receptor beta chains were read from a single sample in a study of Graves' ophthalmopathy and Graves' hyperthyroidism. TCRdb reprocessed the multiplex PCR reads with MiXCR, giving one entry per CDR3 protein. The table records approximately 480,000 distinct CDR3 sequences, roughly an eighth of them present only once. The sequenced sample consisted of blood. The origin of the receptors is a woman under 40 with Graves' ophthalmopathy. The CDR3 runs from the conserved cysteine through the conserved F or W. A D gene is named only where the DNA matches it firmly. For some rows the clone size is stated as once, few or many, or as a class when expanded; others skip it.

cdr3_nt cdr3_aa j_call v_call clone_size d_call
TGTGCCAGCAGCTCAGCATACGGGAGAAATTCACCCCTCCACTTT CASSSAYGRNSPLHF TRBJ1-6 TRBV7-2 many NA
TGTGCCATCTACTGGGGACAGGGGATAGGAGAGACCCAGTACTTC CAIYWGQGIGETQYF TRBJ2-5 TRBV6-1 many TRBD1
TGTGCCTGGACTCATACGGGGGACAACTATGGCTACACCTTC CAWTHTGDNYGYTF TRBJ1-2 TRBV30 many NA
TGTGCCAGTAGTACGAGACATACGAACACTGAAGCTTTCTTT CASSTRHTNTEAFF TRBJ1-1 TRBV19 many NA
TGCGCCAGCAGCTCACAGGGGTTAAACTATGGCTACACCTTC CASSSQGLNYGYTF TRBJ1-2 TRBV5-1 many TRBD1
TGTGCCAGCAGTTACTCGGTCCTGGGAAACTACTACGAGCAGTACTTC CASSYSVLGNYYEQYF TRBJ2-7 TRBV6-5 NA NA
TGCAGTGCTAACTCAGTGAGCAATCAGCCCCAGCATTTT CSANSVSNQPQHF TRBJ1-5 TRBV20-1 NA NA
TGCAGTGCTAGACTTCGTTCGAGCCTTTTAGCTTTCTTT CSARLRSSLLAFF TRBJ1-1 TRBV20-1 many NA
TGTGCCAGCAGCCCGATAGGGGCAGCGATAGGAGGCTACACCTTC CASSPIGAAIGGYTF TRBJ1-2 TRBV3-1 few NA
TGCGCCAGCAGCTTGGAACTATACAACACTGAAGCTTTCTTT CASSLELYNTEAFF TRBJ1-1 TRBV5-1 many NA
TGTGCCATCGGGTCCTACCCCTACGAGCAGTACTTC CAIGSYPYEQYF TRBJ2-7 TRBV10-3 many NA
TGTGCCAGCAGTTTTGACAGGCTTAACACTGAAGCTTTCTTT CASSFDRLNTEAFF TRBJ1-1 TRBV12-3/TRBV12-4 many NA
TGTGCCTGGAGTGTAATGACCTCTAATCAGCCCCAGCATTTT CAWSVMTSNQPQHF TRBJ1-5 TRBV30 few NA
TGCGCCAGCAGCTGGGTAAATCAGCCCCAGCATTTT CASSWVNQPQHF TRBJ1-5 TRBV5-1 many NA
TGTGCCAGCAGCTTGGGGGGCAGGGTCGGGGAGACCCAGTACTTC CASSLGGRVGETQYF TRBJ2-5 TRBV11-2 many NA
TGTGCCAGCAGCCCCCAAGGACAGGCCCGTCGGGGCTACACCTTC CASSPQGQARRGYTF TRBJ1-2 TRBV9 NA TRBD1
TGTGCCAGCAGCTTGGCGGGACGTGACTATGGCTACACCTTC CASSLAGRDYGYTF TRBJ1-2 TRBV7-9 many NA
TGTGCCAGCAGCTCGGAGAAAGCGCATAATCAGCCCCAGCATTTT CASSSEKAHNQPQHF TRBJ1-5 TRBV7-2 many NA
TGTGCCAGCAGCGACAACAGGGATTCCTACGAGCAGTACTTC CASSDNRDSYEQYF TRBJ2-7 TRBV9 many NA
TGTGCCAGCAGTTACCTTCTGGCGGCTGAAGCTTTCTTT CASSYLLAAEAFF TRBJ1-1 TRBV6-5 NA NA
TGTGCCAGTAGTGATTGGAGCGGCGAGCAGTACTTC CASSDWSGEQYF TRBJ2-7 TRBV19 many NA
TGTGCCAGCAGTCCAGAGTCTCCAGGATCCGCTTTCCATTCACCCCTCCACTTT CASSPESPGSAFHSPLHF TRBJ1-6 TRBV28 many NA
TGTGCCAGCAGTCCCCGTAGAGGGTACTATGGCTACACCTTC CASSPRRGYYGYTF TRBJ1-2 TRBV12-3/TRBV12-4 many NA
TGTGCCAGCACCGCGGGGGGCTACGGCTCTGGCTACACCTTC CASTAGGYGSGYTF TRBJ1-2 TRBV6-1 many NA
TGTGCCAGCAGTTTGCGGGACACGAACACTGAAGCTTTCTTT CASSLRDTNTEAFF TRBJ1-1 TRBV12-3/TRBV12-4 many NA
TGTGCCAGCAGTTTAGGGAGAAAGGACGGATCAGATACGCAGTATTTT CASSLGRKDGSDTQYF TRBJ2-3 TRBV28 many NA
TGCAGTGCTAGTGGGGGGCAGGCATATCAGCCCCAGCATTTT CSASGGQAYQPQHF TRBJ1-5 TRBV20-1 many NA
TGTGCCAGCAGCTTAGCGCTAGGGGGACGTACTGAAGCTTTCTTT CASSLALGGRTEAFF TRBJ1-1 TRBV7-9 many NA
TGTGCCAGCAGTTACTCGAATAGGGGAGCCGAGCAGTACTTC CASSYSNRGAEQYF TRBJ2-7 TRBV6-5 many NA
TGTGCCAGCAGTCCTCGCCCCGGGGTGGTGGCTTTCTTT CASSPRPGVVAFF TRBJ1-1 TRBV27 many NA
TGCGCCAGCAGCTTGGCCCTAGCGGGAGGCCCCCAAGAGACCCAGTACTTC CASSLALAGGPQETQYF TRBJ2-5 TRBV5-1 few TRBD2
TGTGCCAGCAGTGAAGGATGGTATCAGGTCCTAAATCAGCCCCAGCATTTT CASSEGWYQVLNQPQHF TRBJ1-5 TRBV6-1 many NA
TGTGCCAGCAGCCTCCAGGGCTCGACCTACGAGCAGTACTTC CASSLQGSTYEQYF TRBJ2-7 TRBV9 many NA
TGTGCCAGCAGAGACCGGGCCTGGGGGGGGGAGCTGTTTTTT CASRDRAWGGELFF TRBJ2-2 TRBV6-1 many NA
TGTGCCAGCAGGGACCGGGGGCAAGGCACTGAAGCTTTCTTT CASRDRGQGTEAFF TRBJ1-1 TRBV7-9 many NA
TGTGCCATCAGTGGGACGGACAGAGAAGCTTTCTTT CAISGTDREAFF TRBJ1-1 TRBV10-3 many NA